These 19 T cell receptor beta chains were all obtained from the same sample, sequenced in a study of blood T cells in healthy people across ages. Using a J-beta primer mix together with a sample-barcoded 5' primer, a second PCR was run for 7 to 11 cycles. TCRdb re-analysed the 5' RACE reads in MiXCR, keeping a single row per CDR3 protein. The sample contains more than 650,000 distinct CDR3 sequences, 40% to 65% of which appear only once. Input material: blood. These receptors all stem from a man older than 75 in good health.

This rearrangement joins TRBV18 to TRBJ1-2; D uncertain. CDR1 and CDR2 (germline): KGHSH, LQKENI. The CDR3 has 15 residues. V was pared by 3 bases and J by 1 base, with 12 bases between. Here the CDR3 reads CASSPNGPINYGYTF. The CDR3 coding sequence is TGTGCCAGCTCACCTAACGGGCCCATTAACTATGGCTACACCTTC.

The gene calls are TRBV20-1 and TRBJ2-7; TRBD2 aligns across 10 bases. V lost 6 bases to trimming and J lost 3 bases; unmatched junction nucleotides: 8. The germline gives CDR1 DFQATT, CDR2 SNEGSKA (reference sequence). The CDR3 runs 14 residues. CDR3 coding DNA: TGCAGTGCCGACCTGACTAGCGGGTTCTACGAGCAGTACTTC. This codes for CSADLTSGFYEQYF.

This rearrangement joins TRBV20-1 to TRBJ2-1; no reliable D call. V shed 4 bases and J shed 5 bases, with 15 bases lying between them. Germline V gives CDR1 DFQATT, CDR2 SNEGSKA (reference sequence). The CDR3 has 14 residues. CDR3 loop: CSAMRMLVHNEQFF. In DNA form, the CDR3 reads TGCAGTGCTATGAGAATGCTGGTCCACAATGAGCAGTTCTTC.

The V call is TRBV5-1, the J call TRBJ2-1; TRBD2 aligns across 9 bases. V lost 7 bases and J lost 2; bases outside the gene matches: 10. There are 16 residues in the CDR3. Germline CDR1 reads SGHRS; CDR2 reads YFSETQ. The CDR3 sequence: CASSTGGGGTYNEQFF. The CDR3 DNA reads as TGCGCCAGCTCCACCGGCGGGGGGGGAACCTACAATGAGCAGTTCTTC.

The chain links TRBV6-1 to TRBJ2-5; 10 bases fit TRBD2. Germline V gives CDR1 MNHNS, CDR2 SASEGT. The CDR3 totals 16 residues. V lost 6 bases, J lost 4 bases, and 11 bases stayed unmatched. The CDR3 sequence is CASSAHVAGGGETQYF. The CDR3 DNA sequence: TGTGCCAGCAGCGCCCACGTAGCGGGAGGCGGAGAGACCCAGTACTTC.

The chain recombines TRBV7-2 with TRBJ2-5; 9 positions agree with TRBD2. Germline V gene sequence: CDR1 SGHTA, CDR2 FQGNSA. This CDR3 is built from 16 residues. The J segment lost 3 bases and the V segment lost 1 base, leaving 6 bases of the junction unmatched. As DNA, the CDR3 is TGTGCCAGCAGCTTAGTTGAGACTAGCGGAAAAGAGACCCAGTACTTC. It specifies CASSLVETSGKETQYF. Full variable domain (remainder filled in from reference TRBV7-2 and TRBJ2-5): GAGVSQSPSNKVTEKGKDVELRCDPISGHTALYWYRQSLGQGLEFLIYFQGNSAPDKSGLPSDRFSAERTGGSVSTLTIQRTQQEDSAVYLCASSLVETSGKETQYFGPGTRLLVL.

The gene calls are TRBV12-3 or TRBV12-4 and TRBJ2-5; D possibly corresponds to TRBD2 (5 bases). There are 14 residues in the CDR3. V lost 4 bases and J lost 11, with 20 bases in between. In nucleotides, the CDR3 is TGTGCCAGCAGTTCAGGACTCCACTGCAATGAGCAGTACTTC. It translates to CASSSGLHCNEQYF.

About this clonotype itself: Mismatch with germline at one junction end may stem from a read error. The chain employs TRBV25-1 and TRBJ2-5; D tentatively reads TRBD1 or TRBD2 (6 bases each). The J call is in doubt because the DNA end fits TRBJ2-7 better. Germline V gives CDR1 MGHDK, CDR2 SYGVNS. This CDR3 region has 13 residues. The CDR3 DNA follows: TGTGTCAGCAGTGGCGGGACAAGATACGAGCAGTACTTC. It translates to CVSSGGTRYEQYF.

This clonotype was seen a handful of times. This chain connects TRBV18 to TRBJ2-3; D is unclear. From germline, CDR1 is KGHSH and CDR2 LQKENI. The CDR3 loop spans 13 amino acids. The V end was cut by 2 bases, the J end by 6 bases, with 9 bases between. The CDR3 reads CASSPGIRDTQYF. In DNA form, the CDR3 reads TGTGCCAGCTCACCAGGAATTCGGGATACGCAGTATTTT.

The chain uses TRBV20-1 and TRBJ2-7; no firm D call. The V gene's germline CDR1 is DFQATT and CDR2 SNEGSKA (reference sequence). Trimming shortened V by 0 bases and J by 0 bases, and 6 bases separated the two germline ends. This CDR3 spans 13 amino acids. Here the CDR3 reads CSARDPLSYEQYF. Written as DNA, the CDR3 is TGCAGTGCTAGAGATCCCCTCTCCTACGAGCAGTACTTC.

A few counts support this clonotype. The V gene is TRBV7-2, the J gene TRBJ1-4; TRBD1 is a possible D gene (5 bases). The CDR3 spans 15 residues. Germline CDR1 and CDR2: SGHTA and FQGNSA. The V end was cut by 5 bases, the J end by 0 bases, with 10 bases between. CDR3 in amino acids: CASSPGQATNEKLFF. The CDR3 region has the DNA TGTGCCAGCAGCCCCGGACAAGCAACTAATGAAAAACTGTTTTTT.

The chain links TRBV20-1 to TRBJ2-1; 7 bases map to TRBD2. The last part of the DNA fits TRBJ2-7 better; the J call may be wrong. Germline V gene data show CDR1 as DFQATT and CDR2 as SNEGSKA (reference sequence). The CDR3 is 17 residues long. The CDR3 bases are TGCAGTGCTCTCGCCGGGCCTAGCGGACTCTCCTACAATGAGCAGTACTTC. This translates into CSALAGPSGLSYNEQYF.

This sequence joins TRBV13 and TRBJ2-7; 9 nucleotides line up with TRBD2. The junction had 10 bases not matched to a gene; V was cut back by 4 bases and J by 6 bases. The CDR3 spans 15 residues. CDR1 and CDR2 (germline): PRHDT, FYEKMQ (reference sequence). CDR3 coding DNA: TGTGCCAGCAGCTCCCGAGAAGCGGGAGGTCGCGAGCAGTACTTC. It encodes CASSSREAGGREQYF.

V usage is TRBV20-1 and J usage is TRBJ2-7; a weak D match, TRBD1 (6 bases). V lost 3 bases, J lost 2 bases, and 17 bases lay in between. The germline CDR1 and CDR2 sequences are DFQATT and SNEGSKA (reference sequence). The CDR3 extends over 15 amino acids. The CDR3, as DNA: TGCAGTGCTAGGTCCCGGACCGGGACAACCTACGAGCAGTACTTC. Translation gives CSARSRTGTTYEQYF.

The chain carries TRBV24-1 and TRBJ2-1; 12 bases are shared with TRBD2. The V gene's germline CDR1 is KGHDR and CDR2 SFDVKD. There are 17 residues in the CDR3. The V gene end was trimmed by 5 bases and the J gene end by 1 base; junction bases not matched to a gene: 5. CDR3 protein: CATSGPLAGGSYNEQFF. The CDR3 DNA sequence: TGTGCCACCAGTGGGCCCCTAGCGGGAGGGTCCTACAATGAGCAGTTCTTC.

The CDR3 protein is CASSLVGWSKNIQYF. The CDR3 DNA follows: TGTGCCAGCTCTTTGGTGGGGTGGTCCAAAAACATTCAGTACTTC. The chain couples TRBV28 to TRBJ2-4; D remains unclear. The CDR3 totals 15 residues. From germline, CDR1 is MDHEN and CDR2 SYDVKM. V lost 8 bases to trimming and J lost 2 bases, with 16 bases between them.

This clonotype was found a few times. The rearrangement links TRBV29-1 to TRBJ2-7, with D perhaps TRBD2 (5 bases). The CDR3 extends over 15 amino acids. The V end lost 4 bases, the J end lost 2 bases, and 18 bases lay between the germline ends. Germline loops: CDR1 SQVTM, CDR2 ANQGSEA. Here the CDR3 reads CSVVPLGREPYEQYF. The CDR3 DNA sequence: TGCAGCGTTGTACCACTAGGGCGCGAGCCCTACGAGCAGTACTTC.

The chain joins TRBV28 to TRBJ2-3, with 8 bases that match TRBD1. The CDR3 is made up of 14 amino acids. V shed 6 bases and J 2 bases; nucleotides not matched to a gene: 4. In germline, CDR1 is MDHEN, CDR2 SYDVKM. The CDR3 protein is CASRTGDNTDTQYF. The CDR3 bases are TGTGCCAGCAGGACAGGGGATAACACAGATACGCAGTATTTT.

This chain joins TRBV6-5 and TRBJ2-3; 11 bases align to TRBD1. V gave up 11 bases and J gave up 0 bases; unmatched junction bases: 10. The CDR3 spans 16 residues. The germline CDR1 and CDR2 sequences are MNHEY and SVGAGI. Written as DNA, the CDR3 is TGTGCCTCGTCCCGGGACAGGGGGGGGAGCACAGATACGCAGTATTTT. Encoded protein: CASSRDRGGSTDTQYF.